The rows below give T cell receptor beta chains drawn from one sample of a study of synovial regulatory T cells in juvenile arthritis. TCRdb keeps only in-frame clones here, not all; method: immunoSEQ multiplex PCR. The sample data list 450 or so clones. Input material: Treg cells from blood. These receptors all come from a donor younger than 35 with juvenile idiopathic arthritis. The CDR3 runs from the conserved cysteine through the conserved F or W. The order of the fields is clone size, V gene, J gene, CDR3 protein. Size is stated as once, few, many or a size class.

>large|TRBV6-4|TRBJ2-1
CASSPSLTRGPYNEQFF
>large|TRBV27|TRBJ1-6
CASRPYGTGLSSYNSPLHF
>large|TRBV27|TRBJ2-7
CASSSHGTGGIVQYF
>large|TRBV7-9|TRBJ2-3
CASSSGSDTQYF
>large|TRBV6-6|TRBJ1-1
CASLNTQGYTEAFF
>large|TRBV19|TRBJ1-5
CASRTPGTVKNQPQHF
>large|TRBV7-2|TRBJ2-1
CASSAGQGAPGEQFF
>large|TRBV27|TRBJ2-2
CASSLYSNTGELFF
>large|TRBV7-2|TRBJ2-1
CASSSLGRFNEQFF
>large|TRBV7-2|TRBJ1-2
CASSLLRGAYDGYTF
>large|TRBV13|TRBJ1-2
CASSLGQSNYGYTF
>large|TRBV7-2|TRBJ2-3
CASSLNPVGTDTQYF
>large|TRBV7-2|TRBJ1-5
CASSLVGNNQPQHF
>large|TRBV5-8|TRBJ1-2
CASSFGPGLRGGYTF
>large|TRBV5-4|TRBJ2-2
CASSLGTSGRGELFF
>large|TRBV19|TRBJ2-2
CASSPQGRGMNTGELFF
>large|TRBV7-6|TRBJ2-1
CASSPQAGTTYNEQFF
>large|TRBV2|TRBJ2-5
CASSEALFGMETQYF
>large|TRBV4-1|TRBJ2-6
CASSQDWGPGANVLTF
>large|TRBV6-5|TRBJ1-2
CASSYSKGTHGYTF
>large|TRBV10-2|TRBJ1-1
CASAQGPTEAFF
>large|TRBV7-2|TRBJ2-7
CASSLGGAISYEQYF
>large|TRBV5-1|TRBJ1-6
CASRGGQIGSPLHF
>large|TRBV27|TRBJ1-2
CASSLYGDYGYTF
>large|TRBV10-3|TRBJ2-3
CAISAGGGLGDTQYF
>large|TRBV29-1|TRBJ1-1
CSVSRNTEAFF
>large|TRBV11-2|TRBJ1-1
CASSLLGQGVNTEAFF
>large|TRBV11-2|TRBJ2-1
CASSSRAGSSYNEQFF
>large|TRBV6-5|TRBJ2-7
CASGLSIGEQYF
>large|TRBV18|TRBJ2-7
CASSPSGLARYEQYF
>large|TRBV19|TRBJ2-1
CASSIGLAESNEQFF
>large|TRBV2|TRBJ1-5
CASSEQWAGGQPQHF
>large|TRBV19|TRBJ2-1
CASETIMGYNEQFF
>large|TRBV4-2|TRBJ2-5
CASSQDPSWAGRGETQYF
>large|TRBV4-1|TRBJ2-3
CASSQDPRGPADTQYF
>large|TRBV6-1|TRBJ1-1
CASSEYQGQSNTEAFF
>large|TRBV29-1|TRBJ1-2
CSADIYGYTF
>large|TRBV6-5|TRBJ1-1
CASSGRGEAFF
>large|TRBV13|TRBJ2-1
CASSLGGLAGAYNEQFF
>large|TRBV11-1|TRBJ2-1
CASSLGPHNEQFF
>large|TRBV7-2|TRBJ2-7
CASSLVPAGRTYEQYF
>large|TRBV4-1|TRBJ2-1
CASSHASSGTYNEQFF
>large|TRBV5-6|TRBJ2-1
CASSYGGTSLSSEQFF
>large|TRBV5-1|TRBJ1-3
CASSQDSFSGNTIYF
>large|TRBV11-2|TRBJ2-7
CASSLRQAAYEQYF
>large|TRBV7-7|TRBJ2-5
CASSPLFLDLQETQYF
>large|TRBV6-1|TRBJ2-4
CASSELAGGSKNIQYF
>large|TRBV7-2|TRBJ2-3
CASSSLWSTQYF
>large|TRBV4-2|TRBJ2-5
CASSQVRETQYF
>large|TRBV30|TRBJ1-2
CAWSVGGAGGGGYTF
>large|TRBV10-2|TRBJ2-1
CASRPHTSGGAFEQFF
>large|TRBV18|TRBJ1-1
CASSPRQGHTEAFF
>large|TRBV11-1|TRBJ2-2
CASSLIQGAVGGELFF
>large|TRBV19|TRBJ2-5
CASGSKTQYF
>large|TRBV19|TRBJ2-3
CASSIGTGTSAGDTQYF